These 7 T cell receptor beta chains were all obtained from the same sample, sequenced in a study of T cell clonality in common variable immunodeficiency. Study results and limitations: Fewer deletions and N-nucleotide insertions were reportedly seen in common variable immunodeficiency TCR beta sequences.

Antigens for these TCRs are unknown. The repertoire was sequenced with immunoSEQ multiplex PCR; TCRdb's copy has only in-frame clones and lacks some. In total the sample includes about 33,000 clones, none of them seen once. Sequenced: peripheral blood mononuclear cells. The origin of the receptors is a human donor with common variable immunodeficiency.

This clone was observed many times. The sequenced fragment ends 3 residues before the CDR3 boundary, so the rest is inferred from the germline J gene. This chain links TRBV20-1 with TRBJ1-2; no clear D gene. Looked up from germline, CDR1 is DFQATT and CDR2 is SNEGSKA (reference sequence). V lost 0 bases and J lost 5, with 10 bases in between. The CDR3 is made up of 13 amino acids. Incomplete CDR3 DNA: TGCAGTGCTAGAGATTATCCAGCGTATGGC. This translates into CSARDYPAYG. The whole CDR3 protein is CSARDYPAYGYTF.

This clone came up a few times. The read stops 3 residues short of the end of the CDR3; the missing end is completed from the germline J gene. The rearrangement uses TRBV2 and TRBJ2-3, with TRBD1 matching 8 bases. This CDR3 spans 14 amino acids. The V segment lost 8 bases and the J segment 1 base; nucleotides outside the gene matches: 5. Germline CDR1 reads SNHLY; CDR2 reads FYNNEI. This CDR3 is CASQGAMGTDTQYF. The DNA read from the CDR3 is TGTGCCAGCCAGGGGGCGATGGGCACAGATACG.

This clone was seen many times. The read is 3 residues too short to cover the CDR3 end, so that end is filled in from the germline J gene. The V gene is TRBV20-1, the J gene TRBJ2-7; 7 nucleotides align to TRBD1. This CDR3 is 14 amino acids long. From germline, CDR1 is DFQATT and CDR2 SNEGSKA (reference sequence). J was trimmed by 0 bases and V by 4 bases; bases with no gene match: 6. The part of the CDR3 DNA that was read is TGCAGTGCTACCGGGACAGCTAGCTCCTACGAG. It encodes CSATGTASSYE. The full CDR3 protein reads CSATGTASSYEQYF.

Regarding this clone: From the germline J gene comes the end of the CDR3, since the read stops 3 residues before it. The V gene is TRBV2, the J gene TRBJ2-1; 8 bases map to TRBD2. V trimming: 0 bases; J trimming: 7 bases; junction bases outside the gene matches: 5. The CDR3 length is 15 residues. Germline V CDR1 and CDR2: SNHLY, FYNNEI. Incomplete CDR3 DNA: TGTGCCAGCAGTGAAGCTAGCGGGGATCGGAATGAG. Translated, it gives CASSEASGDRNE. The whole CDR3 is CASSEASGDRNEQFF.

In this sample, this clone turned up many times. The read terminates 3 residues before the CDR3 end, so the remaining end is supplied by the germline J gene. V usage is TRBV5-4 and J usage is TRBJ1-1; maybe TRBD1 (6 bases). The V end was cut by 2 bases, the J end by 4 bases, with 9 bases between. The germline CDR1 and CDR2 sequences are SGHNT and YYREEE (reference sequence). The CDR3 is 13 amino acids. The DNA read from the CDR3 is TGTGCCAGCAGCTTCAGGGGAGGCACTGAA. It encodes CASSFRGGTE. The entire CDR3 protein reads CASSFRGGTEAFF.

This clone was found many times. The read gets to within 3 residues of the CDR3 end, and the germline J gene fills in the rest. This chain uses TRBV6-2 or TRBV6-3 with TRBJ2-7; 7 positions match TRBD1. CDR1 MNHEY and CDR2 SVGEGT come from the germline V gene. The CDR3 length is 13 residues. The trim removed 7 bases at V and 3 bases at J, leaving 6 bases unmatched. The part of the CDR3 DNA that was read is TGTGCCAGCATTCGGGACAGTAGCTACGAG. Protein sequence: CASIRDSSYE. The entire CDR3 protein reads CASIRDSSYEQYF.

This clone was recorded at least ten times. The read ends 3 residues shy of where the CDR3 ends; the end is completed using the germline J gene. The chain links TRBV20-1 to TRBJ2-3, with 12 bases that match TRBD2. Per germline, CDR1 DFQATT and CDR2 SNEGSKA (reference sequence). The CDR3 has 15 residues. V trimming: 5 bases; J trimming: 3 bases; junction bases outside the gene matches: 6. Incomplete CDR3 DNA: TGCAGTGCTGAACCGACTAGCGGGGGTACAGATACG. Amino acid sequence: CSAEPTSGGTDT. Given in full, the CDR3 is CSAEPTSGGTDTQYF.